One and the same sample provided the 11 T cell receptor beta chains below, sequenced in a study of low-dose radiotherapy and immunotherapy resistance in tumors. Priming of first-strand cDNA relied on TRAV- and TRBV-specific primers (covering alpha and beta chains). TCR amplification used roughly 20 PCR cycles, a constant-region primer and a V-primer adapter. One entry per CDR3 protein, called by TCRdb with MiXCR from the reads. The sample has 13,000 to 15,000 distinct CDR3 sequences, more than 65% seen once. Every receptor here comes from a human donor with advanced metastatic prostate, ovarian, gallbladder or colorectal cancer (not recorded which). This table probably holds off-target reads from a library built for another chain.

The J gene is TRBJ1-2, the V gene TRBV14; 8 bases line up with TRBD1. J lost 7 bases, V lost 5 bases, and 12 bases had no gene match. The CDR3 spans 15 residues. Germline CDR1 is SGHDN and CDR2 is FVKESK. This CDR3 is CASSENTGGRSGYTF. In nucleotides, the CDR3 is TGTGCCAGCAGCGAAAACACAGGGGGTCGAAGTGGCTACACCTTC.

The V call is TRBV20-1, the J call TRBJ1-3; D not certain. Trimming cost V 5 bases and J 0 bases, with 5 bases left between them. The germline CDR1 and CDR2 sequences are DFQATT and SNEGSKA (reference sequence). The CDR3 extends over 12 amino acids. The CDR3 region is CSARNSGNTIYF. The CDR3 DNA reads as TGCAGTGCTCGGAACTCTGGAAACACCATATATTTT.

A single count supports this clonotype. This sequence joins TRBV6-1 and TRBJ2-7, with a weak D call TRBD2 (5 bases). The CDR3 contains 14 residues. In germline, CDR1 is MNHNS, CDR2 SASEGT. Between the trimmed V and J ends, which lost 7 bases and 2 bases, there was a span of 15 bases. CDR3 DNA: TGTGCCAGCACGCACCGGGATGCCGCCTACGAGCAGTACTTC. Protein sequence: CASTHRDAAYEQYF.

This chain connects TRBV5-1 to TRBJ1-1; 8 positions agree with TRBD1. This CDR3 is built from 15 residues. Per germline, CDR1 SGHRS and CDR2 YFSETQ. The ends lost 4 bases at V and 5 bases at J; junction bases unmatched: 10. In DNA form, the CDR3 reads TGCGCCAGCAGCGGGGGGACAGGTCGTACGACTGAAGCTTTCTTT. Protein: CASSGGTGRTTEAFF.

V and J are TRBV24-1 and TRBJ2-1; D is unresolved. Germline-derived CDR1 and CDR2 are KGHDR and SFDVKD. This CDR3 is built from 13 residues. Trimming took 5 bases from V and 3 from J, leaving 7 bases between them. Here the CDR3 DNA reads TGTGCCACCAGTGCAGTGGGCTACAATGAGCAGTTCTTC. Translating it yields CATSAVGYNEQFF.

J is TRBJ2-7 and V is TRBV5-1, with D possibly being TRBD1 or TRBD2 (6 bases each). Trimming removed 1 base at V and 3 bases at J, with 11 bases between. Germline CDR1 and CDR2: SGHRS and YFSETQ. The CDR3 has 14 amino acids. CDR3: CASSLKGGLYEQYF. The CDR3 DNA reads TGCGCCAGCAGCTTGAAAGGGGGACTCTACGAGCAGTACTTC.

Here the CDR3 DNA reads TGTGCCAGCTCACCTAATCCAGGGGGTGAAAAACTGTTTTTT. It yields the protein CASSPNPGGEKLFF. The V call is TRBV18, the J call TRBJ1-4; TRBD1 matches at 7 bases. The V segment lost 3 bases and the J segment 7 bases; nucleotides outside the gene matches: 5. The CDR3 sequence is 14 residues long. Germline CDR1 reads KGHSH; CDR2 reads LQKENI.

V and J are TRBV7-8 and TRBJ2-1; the D gene is possibly TRBD1 (5 bases). The V end was cut by 1 base, the J end by 4 bases, with 11 bases between. The CDR3 contains 15 residues. Germline CDR1 SGHVS, CDR2 FQNEAQ. The CDR3 protein is CASSLEVTDYNEQFF. Here the CDR3 DNA reads TGTGCCAGCAGCTTAGAGGTGACAGATTACAATGAGCAGTTCTTC.

CDR3 sequence: CASSAEWGDENTEAFF. The CDR3 nucleotides are TGTGCCAGCAGTGCCGAGTGGGGAGATGAGAACACTGAAGCTTTCTTT. The chain carries TRBV7-6 and TRBJ1-1; no clear D. The V gene's germline CDR1 is SGHVS and CDR2 FNYEAQ. This CDR3 has 16 amino acids. Deletions cut 6 bases from V and 1 base from J, with 18 bases between.

The chain is built from TRBV5-6 and TRBJ1-6; no clear D gene. CDR1 is SGHDT, CDR2 YYEEEE, per germline. Trimming cost V 3 bases and J 9 bases, with 4 bases left between them. This CDR3 has 11 residues. As DNA, the CDR3 is TGTGCCAGCAGCTCCGCTTCACCCCTCCACTTT. Translating it yields CASSSASPLHF.

The chain recombines TRBV2 with TRBJ2-1, with D unresolved. Deletions cut 7 bases from V and 3 bases from J, with 16 bases between. The germline V gene encodes CDR1 SNHLY and CDR2 FYNNEI. The CDR3 is 15 residues long. The CDR3 loop reads CASNKGIDYYNEQFF. CDR3 DNA sequence: TGTGCCAGCAACAAGGGAATAGATTACTACAATGAGCAGTTCTTC.